This TCR beta chain was sequenced in a study of T cell responses to AZD1222 COVID-19 vaccine. General study points: Sampling captured repertoires only after the peak T cell response. Clonal diversity may have been underestimated in mostly white British donors.

The repertoire was sequenced with immunoSEQ multiplex PCR; TCRdb's copy has only in-frame clones and lacks some. The table has some 120,000 clones, around 85% seen once. Points on this clone: Its antigen is unidentified.

The CDR3 loop spans 14 amino acids. Trimming at V came to 5 bases and at J to 6 bases, leaving 6 bases not matched to a gene. CDR1 DFQATT and CDR2 SNEGSKA come from the germline V gene (reference sequence). This clonotype was obtained from an adult in good health. V usage is TRBV20-1 and J usage is TRBJ2-3; 12 nucleotides match TRBD2. The sample here was peripheral blood, taken on day 0 of MenACWY control vaccination. CDR3 amino acids: CSAGGLAGWDTQYF. The CDR3 DNA reads as TGCAGTGCTGGTGGACTAGCGGGGTGGGATACGCAGTATTTT.